Each of the 10 T cell receptor beta chains below was sequenced from the same sample in a study of blood T cell repertoires in COVID-19. Repertoires were generated with immunoSEQ multiplex PCR, while TCRdb's copy carries only in-frame clones and drops some. Here the sample spans under 200,000 clones, 82% being singletons. The sample consisted of peripheral blood. These receptor sequences come from a woman between 55 and 75 years old with COVID-19, enrolled during active disease.

The V call is TRBV2, the J call TRBJ1-1; D perhaps matches TRBD1 (5 bases). The V gene lost 8 bases and the J gene lost 1 base, with 17 bases spanning the gap. Germline V gives CDR1 SNHLY, CDR2 FYNNEI. The CDR3 has 15 amino acids. The CDR3 nucleotides read TGTGCCAGCCACTCAGGGCCCGGTAGGAACACTGAAGCTTTCTTT. It translates to CASHSGPGRNTEAFF.

V is TRBV19 and J is TRBJ1-3; D is unclear. The CDR3 runs 13 residues. Germline-derived CDR1 and CDR2 are LNHDA and SQIVND (reference sequence). V lost 10 bases, J lost 2 bases, and 12 bases lay in between. The CDR3 region has the DNA TGTGCCACCGAACCCGACACTGGAAACACCATATATTTT. Amino acids: CATEPDTGNTIYF.

This clone was seen once. The sample holds other DNA sequences that translate to the same CDR3. The rearrangement joins TRBV9 to TRBJ1-5, with D hard to call. The germline gives CDR1 SGDLS, CDR2 YYNGEE. V gave up 0 bases and J gave up 2 bases, with 6 bases separating them. This CDR3 is built from 14 residues. The CDR3 nucleotides are TGTGCCAGCAGCGTAGACAGTGGCAATCAGCCCCAGCATTTT. Translation gives CASSVDSGNQPQHF.

The rearrangement joins TRBV7-8 to TRBJ2-3; D call uncertain. CDR1 and CDR2 from the germline V gene are SGHVS and FQNEAQ. This CDR3 is 11 amino acids long. V shed 5 bases and J shed 5 bases, with 5 bases lying between them. CDR3: CASSPLDTQYF. CDR3 in DNA: TGTGCCAGCAGCCCCTTAGATACGCAGTATTTT.

The chain has TRBV12-3 or TRBV12-4 and TRBJ2-3; D unclear. Trimming cost V 8 bases and J 0 bases, with 9 bases left between them. This CDR3 has 13 amino acids. Here the CDR3 reads CASGEFSTDTQYF. The DNA for the CDR3 is TGTGCCAGCGGAGAGTTTAGCACAGATACGCAGTATTTT.

CDR3 region: CASSPTGTSWGWGSYNEQFF. In DNA form, the CDR3 reads TGTGCCAGCAGTCCGACGGGGACTAGCTGGGGGTGGGGCTCCTACAATGAGCAGTTCTTC. The chain recombines TRBV28 with TRBJ2-1; 9 bases line up with TRBD2. This CDR3 has 20 residues. Trimming at V came to 5 bases and at J to 0 bases, leaving 17 bases not matched to a gene. Germline assignment: CDR1 MDHEN and CDR2 SYDVKM.

This clone showed up just a few times. V is TRBV3-1 (or the pseudogene TRBV3-2) and J is TRBJ2-5; 12 bases map to TRBD2. The CDR3 consists of 14 residues. The V and J ends lost 4 bases and 6 bases, in that order; junction bases with no gene match: 3. Germline V gives CDR1 LGHDT, CDR2 YNNKEL (reference sequence). CDR3 in amino acids: CASSPSGRGQTQYF. CDR3 DNA: TGTGCCAGCAGCCCTAGCGGGAGGGGCCAGACCCAGTACTTC.

V is TRBV5-1 and J is TRBJ1-2; 10 bases are a match to TRBD1. The CDR3 runs 15 residues. With V trimmed by 4 bases and J by 6 bases, 9 bases remained unmatched. The germline CDR1 and CDR2 sequences are SGHRS and YFSETQ. As DNA, the CDR3 is TGCGCCAGCAGCCCCCGGGACAGGGGAGGAAATGGCTACACCTTC. As protein: CASSPRDRGGNGYTF.

The V and J genes are TRBV5-1 and TRBJ1-6, with D possibly matching TRBD1 (5 bases). V lost 4 bases, J lost 8 bases, and 10 bases lay in between. The CDR3 contains 13 residues. CDR1 and CDR2 from the germline V gene are SGHRS and YFSETQ. The CDR3 spells CASSVDSYSPLHF. CDR3 DNA sequence: TGCGCCAGCAGCGTTGACAGTTATTCACCCCTCCACTTT.

The rearrangement links TRBV18 to TRBJ2-1; 10 bases map to TRBD2. The germline V gene has CDR1 KGHSH and CDR2 LQKENI. J gave up 4 bases and V 3 bases, and 3 bases lay outside the gene matches. CDR3 size: 15 residues. This CDR3 reads CASSPLAGGYNEQFF. The DNA of the CDR3 is TGTGCCAGCTCACCGTTAGCGGGAGGTTACAATGAGCAGTTCTTC.